This T cell receptor beta chain was recovered during a study of blood T cell repertoires in COVID-19. About the research overall: Acute and convalescent COVID-19 samples came from the United States, Italy and Spain.

As handled by the study authors: How many nucleated cells were present was estimated from reference gene primer amplification. TCRdb's copy holds only in-frame clones and misses some; the assay was immunoSEQ multiplex PCR. D and trimming come from the DNA, and the V and J calls and clone size come from that table. Of about 120,000 clones listed, over 75% are singletons. The germline V and J ends were trimmed by 7 bases and 0 bases, with 15 bases remaining between them. Germline V lookup: CDR1 SGHAT, CDR2 FQNNGV. This CDR3 comprises 15 residues. The specimen sequenced was peripheral blood. The rearrangement links TRBV11-2 to TRBJ1-1, with D possibly being TRBD1 (6 bases). This TCR derives from a man in his 60s with acute or convalescent COVID-19. The CDR3 loop is CASTPWTDMNTEAFF. The CDR3, as DNA: TGTGCCAGCACCCCATGGACAGATATGAACACTGAAGCTTTCTTT.